This entry lists 30 T cell receptor beta chains sequenced from one sample in a study of blood T cell repertoires in COVID-19. TCRdb keeps only in-frame clones here, not all; method: immunoSEQ multiplex PCR. The sample lists roughly 6,000 clones; around 67% were seen once. Sequenced: peripheral blood. These receptors all come from a man in his 60s with acute or convalescent COVID-19.

This chain uses TRBV7-2 with TRBJ1-2; D is unresolved. CDR1 SGHTA and CDR2 FQGNSA come from the germline V gene. This CDR3 has 16 residues. V lost 0 bases and J lost 1, with 12 bases in between. CDR3 DNA: TGTGCCAGCAGCTTAGCGCCGGGAGGGATTAACTATGGCTACACCTTC. It is translated as CASSLAPGGINYGYTF.

The chain couples TRBV6-5 to TRBJ2-6; D is uncertain. The germline V gene has CDR1 MNHEY and CDR2 SVGAGI. Trimming cost V 7 bases and J 1 base, with 11 bases left between them. This CDR3 comprises 15 residues. The CDR3 here is CASTSRGSGANVLTF. The CDR3 region has the DNA TGTGCCAGCACGAGTCGAGGATCTGGGGCCAACGTCCTGACTTTC.

A note on this clone: A junction end diverges from the germline sequence, so it may reflect a read error. This same CDR3 is encoded by further DNA sequences in the sample. The J gene is TRBJ1-4, the V gene TRBV30; D is undetermined. The CDR3 sequence is 13 residues long. CDR1 is GTSNPN, CDR2 SVGIG, per germline (reference sequence). This CDR3 reads CAWSVRGNEKLFF. DNA of the CDR3: TGTGCCTGGAGTGTACGGGGTAATGAAAAGCTGTTTTTT.

There are a few counts of this clone. The rearrangement joins TRBV30 to TRBJ1-2, with 8 bases fitting TRBD1. This CDR3 is 13 amino acids long. Germline loops: CDR1 GTSNPN, CDR2 SVGIG (reference sequence). The trim removed 5 bases at V and 6 bases at J, leaving 8 bases unmatched. CDR3 amino acids: CAWQATGGDGYTF. The CDR3, as DNA: TGTGCCTGGCAAGCTACAGGGGGTGATGGCTACACCTTC. Full variable domain (outside the CDR3, taken from reference TRBV30 and TRBJ1-2): SQTIHQWPATLVQPVGSPLSLECTVEGTSNPNLYWYRQAAGRGLQLLFYSVGIGQISSEVPQNLSASRPQDRQFILSSKKLLLSDSGFYLCAWQATGGDGYTFGSGTRLTVV.

J is TRBJ2-7 and V is TRBV6-2 or TRBV6-3; D possibly corresponds to TRBD1 (6 bases). The CDR3 contains 15 residues. Between the trimmed V and J ends, which lost 2 bases and 2 bases, there was a span of 13 bases. The germline V gene has CDR1 MNHEY and CDR2 SVGEGT. As DNA, the CDR3 is TGTGCCAGCAGTTACCCCCAGGGGCCCCCCTACGAGCAGTACTTC. This sequence encodes CASSYPQGPPYEQYF.

J is TRBJ1-5 and V is TRBV5-5; D not certain. Trimming took 4 bases from V and 0 from J, leaving 5 bases between them. Germline V lookup: CDR1 SGHKS, CDR2 YYEKEE (reference sequence). The CDR3 loop spans 13 amino acids. CDR3 sequence: CASSRDSNQPQHF. The CDR3 bases are TGTGCCAGCAGCCGAGATAGCAATCAGCCCCAGCATTTT.

The V gene is TRBV14, the J gene TRBJ2-7, with 9 bases lining up with TRBD1. CDR3 length: 14 residues. V shed 5 bases and J 6 bases; nucleotides not matched to a gene: 8. The germline V gene encodes CDR1 SGHDN and CDR2 FVKESK. DNA of the CDR3: TGTGCCAGCAGCGTAAAACAGGGGGCGGGCGAGCAGTACTTC. Its translation is CASSVKQGAGEQYF.

The chain recombines TRBV30 with TRBJ2-1; the match to TRBD2 covers 8 bases. Germline V lookup: CDR1 GTSNPN, CDR2 SVGIG (reference sequence). Trimming removed 2 bases from V and 6 bases from J; junction bases left unmatched: 15. This CDR3 spans 17 amino acids. The CDR3 bases are TGTGCCTGGAGTTTGTATGGGGTCCAGCGGGAGACCAATGAGCAGTTCTTC. Translated, it gives CAWSLYGVQRETNEQFF.

The chain links TRBV11-2 to TRBJ1-6; possible D gene TRBD1, 6 bases. CDR1 and CDR2 (germline): SGHAT, FQNNGV. The CDR3 length is 15 residues. Trimming removed 1 base from V and 10 bases from J, with 14 bases in between. In nucleotides, the CDR3 is TGTGCCAGCAGCTTAGTGGGCAGGGGTGGGTCACCCCTCCACTTT. Amino acids: CASSLVGRGGSPLHF.

This chain connects TRBV6-2 or TRBV6-3 to TRBJ1-2; a weak D match, TRBD1 (5 bases). The germline V gene has CDR1 MNHEY and CDR2 SVGEGT. The CDR3 loop spans 14 amino acids. Trimming removed 1 base from V and 3 bases from J, with 9 bases in between. CDR3: CASSYYDRDYGYTF. As DNA, the CDR3 is TGTGCCAGCAGTTACTACGACAGAGACTATGGCTACACCTTC.

The chain has TRBV3-1 (or the pseudogene TRBV3-2) and TRBJ1-1, with D tentatively TRBD1 (5 bases). Between the trimmed V and J ends, which lost 0 bases and 8 bases, there was a span of 10 bases. The CDR3 is 13 residues long. Germline CDR1 is LGHDT and CDR2 is YNNKEL (reference sequence). The CDR3, as DNA: TGTGCCAGCAGCCAAGATGGGGCCTCAGAAGCTTTCTTT. It specifies CASSQDGASEAFF.

This clone was detected only a few times. This rearrangement joins TRBV5-1 to TRBJ2-3, with 7 bases that match TRBD2. The CDR3 is 15 amino acids. Trimming cost V 4 bases and J 1 base; bases outside gene matches: 6. CDR1 and CDR2 from the germline V gene are SGHRS and YFSETQ. DNA for the CDR3: TGCGCCAGCAGCCCCCCGAGCGGGGGCACAGATACGCAGTATTTT. Protein sequence: CASSPPSGGTDTQYF.

This clone was counted a single time. The chain is built from TRBV27 and TRBJ1-2, with TRBD1 identical over 7 bases. The CDR3 has 15 amino acids. Trimming removed 0 bases from V and 3 bases from J; junction bases left unmatched: 4. Germline CDR1 is MNHEY and CDR2 is SMNVEV (reference sequence). CDR3 loop: CASSLSPGGYYGYTF. CDR3 in DNA: TGTGCCAGCAGTTTATCGCCAGGGGGGTACTATGGCTACACCTTC.

This chain connects TRBV18 to TRBJ2-1; D gene unclear. This CDR3 has 13 amino acids. V was trimmed by 4 bases and J by 12 bases, leaving 16 bases between them. Germline V gene lookup returns CDR1 KGHSH and CDR2 LQKENI. The CDR3 spells CASSLPSQVGQFF. In DNA, the CDR3 is TGTGCCAGCTCACTACCCTCCCAGGTTGGGCAGTTCTTC.

The chain is built from TRBV18 and TRBJ1-1; D may be TRBD1 (5 bases). Trimming shortened V by 8 bases and J by 2 bases, and 18 bases separated the two germline ends. The CDR3 runs to 15 residues. Per the germline V gene, CDR1 is KGHSH and CDR2 is LQKENI. The CDR3 bases are TGTGCCAGCGACACCCGGGGGTCCCCTAACACTGAAGCTTTCTTT. Translated, it gives CASDTRGSPNTEAFF.

The chain is built from TRBV5-6 and TRBJ2-1, with 7 positions matching TRBD2. The CDR3 runs 15 residues. CDR1 is SGHDT and CDR2 is YYEEEE in the germline V gene. Trimming removed 4 bases from V and 6 bases from J; junction bases left unmatched: 10. This CDR3 reads CASSPLAEGGNEQFF. CDR3 nucleotides: TGTGCCAGCAGCCCCCTAGCGGAGGGCGGCAATGAGCAGTTCTTC.

This clone was seen just once. In nucleotides, the CDR3 is TGTGCCAGTAGCACTAGCGGGGGGGCCACAGATACGCAGTATTTT. Translation gives CASSTSGGATDTQYF. The chain is built from TRBV19 and TRBJ2-3; TRBD2 aligns across 13 bases. The CDR3 sequence is 15 residues long. V lost 6 bases, J lost 2 bases, and 2 bases stayed unmatched. The germline V gene encodes CDR1 LNHDA and CDR2 SQIVND (reference sequence).

This chain links TRBV19 with TRBJ2-1; D not certain. V gave up 2 bases and J gave up 4 bases, with 6 bases separating them. This CDR3 region has 13 residues. The germline gives CDR1 LNHDA, CDR2 SQIVND (reference sequence). CDR3: CASSISRYNEQFF. The CDR3 nucleotides read TGTGCCAGTAGTATATCCAGGTACAATGAGCAGTTCTTC.

The CDR3 bases are TGTGCCAGCAGCCCGAGGCGGGGGCAGCCCCAGCATTTT. Its protein is CASSPRRGQPQHF. This sequence joins TRBV2 and TRBJ1-5, with a tentative D call TRBD1 (5 bases). The CDR3 loop spans 13 amino acids. Germline CDR1 is SNHLY and CDR2 is FYNNEI. The ends were cut back, 6 bases at V and 7 bases at J, with 13 bases in the middle.

The chain combines TRBV28 with TRBJ2-3; 12 nucleotides line up with TRBD2. The J segment lost 0 bases and the V segment lost 8 bases, leaving 6 bases of the junction unmatched. This CDR3 has 16 amino acids. The germline gives CDR1 MDHEN, CDR2 SYDVKM. CDR3 nucleotide sequence: TGTGCCAGCTCATCTAGCGGGGGGGCTAGCACAGATACGCAGTATTTT. Protein: CASSSSGGASTDTQYF. The variable domain in full, completed from reference TRBV28 and TRBJ2-3, reads DVKVTQSSRYLVKRTGEKVFLECVQDMDHENMFWYRQDPGLGLRLIYFSYDVKMKEKGDIPEGYSVSREKKERFSLILESASTNQTSMYLCASSSSGGASTDTQYFGPGTRLTVL.

Notes on this clone: Relative to the germline gene, one junction end is altered; a read error may explain this. The J gene is TRBJ2-1, the V gene TRBV30; possible D gene TRBD2, 6 bases. Germline lookup yields CDR1 GTSNPN and CDR2 SVGIG (reference sequence). There are 12 residues in the CDR3. CDR3: CRSGGEDNEQFF. In DNA, the CDR3 is TGCCGGAGTGGAGGGGAGGATAATGAGCAGTTCTTC.

DNA for the CDR3: TGCGCCAGCAGCCACCGGGTAGGCGAGGTGAACACTGAAGCTTTCTTT. It specifies CASSHRVGEVNTEAFF. This chain joins TRBV5-1 and TRBJ1-1; no definite D call. V dropped 4 bases and J dropped 0 bases, with 16 bases sitting between them. CDR3 length: 16 residues. Germline V gene sequence: CDR1 SGHRS, CDR2 YFSETQ.

The V call is TRBV7-2, the J call TRBJ1-4; 9 bases align to TRBD1. Per the germline V gene, CDR1 is SGHTA and CDR2 is FQGNSA. The CDR3 loop spans 14 amino acids. V lost 4 bases, J lost 8 bases, and 5 bases stayed unmatched. The DNA for the CDR3 is TGTGCCAGCAGCTCTCGACAGGGGGACGAAAAACTGTTTTTT. Residues: CASSSRQGDEKLFF. Full variable domain (missing parts from reference TRBV7-2 and TRBJ1-4): GAGVSQSPSNKVTEKGKDVELRCDPISGHTALYWYRQSLGQGLEFLIYFQGNSAPDKSGLPSDRFSAERTGGSVSTLTIQRTQQEDSAVYLCASSSRQGDEKLFFGSGTQLSVL.

V usage is TRBV4-3 and J usage is TRBJ1-1; D might be TRBD1 (5 bases). This CDR3 spans 18 amino acids. Trimming removed 1 base from V and 0 bases from J, with 18 bases in between. Germline values: CDR1 LGHNA, CDR2 YSLEER. The CDR3 is CASSQAWMGRGLNTEAFF. CDR3 nucleotide sequence: TGCGCCAGCAGCCAAGCCTGGATGGGGCGGGGATTGAACACTGAAGCTTTCTTT.

This chain connects TRBV5-6 to TRBJ1-1; 8 nucleotides match TRBD1. V dropped 3 bases and J dropped 10; count of bases not matched to a gene: 8. CDR3 length equals 13 residues. The V gene's germline CDR1 is SGHDT and CDR2 YYEEEE. The CDR3 nucleotides read TGTGCCAGCAGCTCAGACAGGGGACCGGGAGCTTTCTTT. Protein: CASSSDRGPGAFF.

This clone has a single count. The gene calls are TRBV19 and TRBJ1-4; tentative D call: TRBD1 (5 bases). In germline, CDR1 is LNHDA, CDR2 SQIVND (reference sequence). CDR3 length equals 15 residues. V was shortened by 11 bases and J by 3 bases, with 19 bases between the two germline ends. The CDR3 nucleotides are TGTGCCGCCGGAGACATACAGGTAGCTAATGAAAAACTGTTTTTT. It encodes CAAGDIQVANEKLFF.

This clone was recorded a few times. The chain couples TRBV27 to TRBJ2-1, with 9 bases lining up with TRBD1. CDR1 is MNHEY and CDR2 is SMNVEV in the germline V gene (reference sequence). The CDR3 is 12 amino acids. The trim removed 8 bases at V and 15 bases at J, leaving 11 bases unmatched. CDR3 sequence (DNA): TGTGCCAGCTCAGAGCCGGGACAGGGCTTGTTCTTC. Its translation: CASSEPGQGLFF.

For the CDR3, the DNA is TGTGCCAGCATCGGGACTCAGCGTTCACCCCTCCACTTT. Its translation: CASIGTQRSPLHF. The chain uses TRBV6-5 and TRBJ1-6; D is perhaps TRBD1 (5 bases). The V end was cut by 7 bases, the J end by 9 bases, with 13 bases between. From germline, CDR1 is MNHEY and CDR2 SVGAGI. The CDR3 length is 13 residues.

The CDR3 loop is CASSLGHTSRNQPQHF. The CDR3, as DNA: TGTGCCAGCAGCTTGGGCCACACTAGCCGCAATCAGCCCCAGCATTTT. This chain uses TRBV5-6 with TRBJ1-5; D call uncertain. This CDR3 spans 16 amino acids. The germline CDR1 and CDR2 sequences are SGHDT and YYEEEE. V gave up 0 bases and J gave up 2 bases, with 12 bases separating them.

This clone was seen a handful of times. The genes are TRBV29-1 and TRBJ1-1; weak D call: TRBD1 (5 bases). Trimming shortened V by 8 bases and J by 5 bases, and 24 bases separated the two germline ends. CDR3 size: 15 residues. Germline values: CDR1 SQVTM, CDR2 ANQGSEA. The CDR3 loop is CSTLSGGTIETEAFF. DNA of the CDR3: TGCAGCACCCTCTCCGGGGGAACTATAGAGACTGAAGCTTTCTTT.